This T cell receptor beta chain derives from a study of blood T cell repertoires in COVID-19. The overall study: There were acute and convalescent COVID-19 samples, and they came from the United States, Italy and Spain.

TCRdb's table, derived via immunoSEQ multiplex PCR, lists solely in-frame clones and lacks some. The profile shows some 300,000 clones, about 87% of them singletons. Trimming removed 4 bases from V and 3 bases from J; junction bases left unmatched: 1. This CDR3 has 13 amino acids. CDR1 KGHDR and CDR2 SFDVKD come from the germline V gene. The clonotype originates from a woman aged 45 to 65 with COVID-19, enrolled during active disease. The chain uses TRBV24-1 and TRBJ2-5, with 7 bases aligning to TRBD1. What was sequenced was peripheral blood. In DNA form, the CDR3 reads TGTGCCACCAGTGAGGGGACAGAAGAGACCCAGTACTTC. It codes for CATSEGTEETQYF.